The 25 T cell receptor beta chains below come from one sample, sequenced in a study of T cells in localized non-small cell lung cancer. Data came from immunoSEQ multiplex PCR; TCRdb stores just in-frame clones and leaves some out. Among 10,000 to 15,000 clones listed, about 80% were seen once. This specimen was peripheral blood, taken before any cancer treatment. Receptor source: a male donor aged 60 or over with stage I squamous cell lung carcinoma.

Sample share makes this clone medium-sized. J is TRBJ1-2 and V is TRBV6-6, with a possible D match to TRBD1 (5 bases). The CDR3 spans 13 residues. The germline V gene encodes CDR1 MNHNY and CDR2 SVGAGI (reference sequence). V lost 8 bases and J 5 bases, leaving 15 bases between the germline ends. CDR3 coding DNA: TGTGCCAGCGGGTCCGACGGGGGATATGGCTACACCTTC. This sequence encodes CASGSDGGYGYTF.

V is TRBV27 and J is TRBJ2-1; 9 positions agree with TRBD2. The CDR3 runs to 14 residues. CDR1 and CDR2 (germline): MNHEY, SMNVEV (reference sequence). V gave up 3 bases and J gave up 4 bases; unmatched junction bases: 1. The CDR3 nucleotides are TGTGCCAGCAGTTTGACTAGCGGATACAATGAGCAGTTCTTC. It specifies CASSLTSGYNEQFF.

The V call is TRBV6-1, the J call TRBJ1-2, with 11 bases fitting TRBD1. Trimming removed 0 bases from V and 6 bases from J; junction bases left unmatched: 6. This CDR3 has 16 residues. The germline V gene has CDR1 MNHNS and CDR2 SASEGT. DNA for the CDR3: TGTGCCAGCAGTGAAGCCTGGACAGGGGGCAGGAATGGCTACACCTTC. As protein: CASSEAWTGGRNGYTF.

The rearrangement uses TRBV2 and TRBJ2-3; 8 bases are shared with TRBD1. The junction had 10 bases not matched to a gene; V was cut back by 6 bases and J by 5 bases. Germline CDR1 SNHLY, CDR2 FYNNEI. This CDR3 is 15 amino acids long. The CDR3 sequence is CASRKGQGALDTQYF. The CDR3 region has the DNA TGTGCCAGCAGGAAGGGTCAGGGGGCACTAGATACGCAGTATTTT.

The J gene is TRBJ2-2, the V gene TRBV5-1; D remains unclear. Germline V gene data show CDR1 as SGHRS and CDR2 as YFSETQ. The CDR3 consists of 13 residues. V gave up 0 bases and J gave up 4 bases, with 4 bases separating them. The CDR3 here is CASSLDGTGELFF. The CDR3 nucleotides read TGCGCCAGCAGCTTGGATGGCACCGGGGAGCTGTTTTTT.

About this clone: An end of the junction does not agree with germline; a read error may underlie this. The CDR3 DNA reads as TGTGCCACCAGCAGAGAAGCGGGACTAGCGGGATTTTTGAACCCCGGGGAGCTGTTTTTT. This gives the protein CATSREAGLAGFLNPGELFF. This chain joins TRBV15 and TRBJ2-2; TRBD2 aligns across 13 bases. Germline V gene lookup returns CDR1 LNHNV and CDR2 YYDKDF (reference sequence). This CDR3 spans 20 amino acids.

The rearrangement links TRBV2 to TRBJ2-3, with 12 nucleotides matching TRBD2. Germline V gene data show CDR1 as SNHLY and CDR2 as FYNNEI. V lost 5 bases, J lost 3 bases, and 9 bases stayed unmatched. This CDR3 is 17 amino acids long. This CDR3 is CASSLGPGTSGTDTQYF. DNA of the CDR3: TGTGCCAGCAGTCTGGGGCCCGGGACTAGCGGGACAGATACGCAGTATTTT. The full variable domain, its missing parts supplied by reference TRBV2 and TRBJ2-3, is EPEVTQTPSHQVTQMGQEVILRCVPISNHLYFYWYRQILGQKVEFLVSFYNNEISEKSEIFDDQFSVERPDGSNFTLKIRSTKLEDSAMYFCASSLGPGTSGTDTQYFGPGTRLTVL.

The V gene is TRBV6-1, the J gene TRBJ1-2; D is undetermined. The CDR3 totals 17 residues. Between the trimmed V and J ends, which lost 0 bases and 5 bases, there was a span of 19 bases. Looked up from germline, CDR1 is MNHNS and CDR2 is SASEGT. DNA for the CDR3: TGTGCCAGCAGTGAAGCGCAATCGTGGCAGTCGGTTTATGGCTACACCTTC. Its translation: CASSEAQSWQSVYGYTF.

This rearrangement joins TRBV4-1 to TRBJ1-1; D is unresolved. CDR1 is MGHRA and CDR2 is YSYEKL in the germline V gene. V was shortened by 2 bases and J by 1 base, with 11 bases between the two germline ends. The CDR3 runs to 15 residues. The CDR3 DNA is TGCGCCAGCAGCCAAAATACCCGGTCGAACACTGAAGCTTTCTTT. It translates to CASSQNTRSNTEAFF.

The chain has TRBV6-6 and TRBJ1-5, with no clear D. Trimming took off 6 bases at V and 5 bases at J, with 14 bases between the two ends. The CDR3 length is 14 residues. The V gene's germline CDR1 is MNHNY and CDR2 SVGAGI (reference sequence). Written as DNA, the CDR3 is TGTGCCAGCAGGACAACTTCAGGAGATCAGCCCCAGCATTTT. Translating it yields CASRTTSGDQPQHF.

The sample holds one count of this clone. The V gene is TRBV6-5, the J gene TRBJ2-1; D assignment may be TRBD1 or TRBD2 (5 bases each). This CDR3 has 14 amino acids. Deletions cut 5 bases from V and 6 bases from J, with 14 bases between. Germline lookup yields CDR1 MNHEY and CDR2 SVGAGI. CDR3 DNA sequence: TGTGCCAGCAGTACGGGACCCCCCGGCAATGAGCAGTTCTTC. Translated: CASSTGPPGNEQFF.

The chain uses TRBV9 and TRBJ2-5; TRBD2 aligns across 10 bases. The CDR3 is made up of 15 amino acids. Germline loops: CDR1 SGDLS, CDR2 YYNGEE. The V gene end was trimmed by 0 bases and the J gene end by 5 bases; junction bases not matched to a gene: 4. The CDR3 is CASSVGSGRLETQYF. CDR3 DNA: TGTGCCAGCAGCGTAGGTAGCGGGAGGCTTGAGACCCAGTACTTC. The variable domain in full, with the rest retrieved from reference TRBV9 and TRBJ2-5, is DSGVTQTPKHLITATGQRVTLRCSPRSGDLSVYWYQQSLDQGLQFLIQYYNGEERAKGNILERFSAQQFPDLHSELNLSSLELGDSALYFCASSVGSGRLETQYFGPGTRLLVL.

CDR3 DNA: TGCGCCAGCAGCCTAACCCCCGGACTAAATGACAAGTGGGGCTACAATGAGCAGTTCTTC. Translated, it gives CASSLTPGLNDKWGYNEQFF. The rearrangement joins TRBV4-1 to TRBJ2-1; the D gene is possibly TRBD2 (6 bases). CDR3 size: 20 residues. The V gene's germline CDR1 is MGHRA and CDR2 YSYEKL. The V gene lost 4 bases and the J gene lost 3 bases, with 28 bases spanning the gap.

This clone was seen a few times. V is TRBV5-6 and J is TRBJ2-7; 8 bases align to TRBD1. CDR1 and CDR2 from the germline V gene are SGHDT and YYEEEE. Unmatched junction bases numbered 7, after V lost 4 bases and J lost 7 bases. This CDR3 is 13 amino acids long. CDR3 sequence reads: CASSQDREREQYF. The CDR3 DNA sequence: TGTGCCAGCAGCCAGGACAGGGAAAGAGAGCAGTACTTC.

The CDR3 DNA follows: TGTGCCAGCAGCTTAGCCCAGGACTACGAGCAGTACTTC. This encodes CASSLAQDYEQYF. The chain carries TRBV13 and TRBJ2-7; D is uncertain. With 1 base removed from V and 3 bases from J, the gap between germline ends came to 7 bases. This CDR3 region has 13 residues. Germline V gene sequence: CDR1 PRHDT, CDR2 FYEKMQ (reference sequence).

The chain employs TRBV7-9 and TRBJ2-2; D not resolved. V gave up 2 bases and J gave up 0 bases, with 7 bases separating them. The CDR3 loop spans 15 amino acids. The germline V gene encodes CDR1 SEHNR and CDR2 FQNEAQ (reference sequence). The CDR3 spells CASSLSAPNTGELFF. The CDR3 DNA sequence: TGTGCCAGCAGCTTATCAGCCCCGAACACCGGGGAGCTGTTTTTT.

The V and J genes are TRBV7-7 and TRBJ2-5; D is ambiguous. The CDR3 sequence is 17 residues long. Trimming took 5 bases from V and 7 from J, leaving 26 bases between them. Germline V gene data show CDR1 as SSHAT and CDR2 as FNYEAQ (reference sequence). CDR3 in amino acids: CASSPSLSRGVMGTQYF. CDR3 DNA: TGTGCCAGCAGCCCCTCGTTGAGCCGCGGAGTTATGGGGACCCAGTACTTC.

The chain uses TRBV7-3 and TRBJ2-1; D is ambiguous. CDR3 length equals 13 residues. The germline V gene encodes CDR1 SGHTA and CDR2 FQGTGA. V lost 2 bases and J lost 5, with 7 bases in between. The CDR3 region has the DNA TGTGCCAGCAGCTTAGGCCACAACAATGAGCAGTTCTTC. Protein: CASSLGHNNEQFF.

V and J are TRBV9 and TRBJ2-5; TRBD1 matches at 7 bases. With 3 bases clipped from V and 5 bases from J, the junction kept 10 bases outside the gene matches. The germline V gene encodes CDR1 SGDLS and CDR2 YYNGEE. The CDR3 loop spans 15 amino acids. The CDR3 DNA reads TGTGCCAGCAGCGATACTTCAGGGGGTTGGGAGACCCAGTACTTC. This codes for CASSDTSGGWETQYF.

CDR3 DNA: TGTGCCAGCAGCAAAGCGCAAAGGGCCACTGAAGCTTTCTTT. Translated: CASSKAQRATEAFF. This chain links TRBV21-1 with TRBJ1-1. TRBV21-1 is flagged as a pseudogene. This CDR3 is 14 amino acids long.

The gene calls are TRBV10-2 and TRBJ1-5, with D possibly being TRBD1 (5 bases). Trimming pared 2 bases from V and 4 bases from J, leaving 6 bases between. Germline CDR1 and CDR2: WSHSY and SAAADI. The CDR3 loop spans 13 amino acids. CDR3 loop: CASSEGGNQPQHF. CDR3 nucleotide sequence: TGCGCCAGCAGTGAGGGGGGGAATCAGCCCCAGCATTTT.

This clone was seen only once. The chain carries TRBV15 and TRBJ2-5; D gene uncertain. The CDR3 runs 11 residues. Germline V gives CDR1 LNHNV, CDR2 YYDKDF (reference sequence). Trimming left V 2 bases short and J 5 bases short, with 3 bases between. CDR3 sequence reads: CATSRFETQYF. The CDR3 DNA reads TGTGCCACCAGCAGATTTGAGACCCAGTACTTC.

This sequence joins TRBV30 and TRBJ1-5, with 11 bases aligning to TRBD1. Germline CDR1 is GTSNPN and CDR2 is SVGIG (reference sequence). This CDR3 has 17 amino acids. J was trimmed by 0 bases and V by 4 bases; bases with no gene match: 8. The CDR3 nucleotides read TGTGCCTGGACCCCCCGGGACAGGGGGTATAGCAATCAGCCCCAGCATTTT. Its translation: CAWTPRDRGYSNQPQHF.

V usage is TRBV7-9 and J usage is TRBJ2-1; TRBD2 agrees at 8 bases. The V gene end was trimmed by 5 bases and the J gene end by 6 bases; junction bases not matched to a gene: 9. CDR1 SEHNR and CDR2 FQNEAQ come from the germline V gene (reference sequence). The CDR3 length is 15 residues. The CDR3, as DNA: TGTGCCAGCAGCCGACAGAGCGGGAGTGGCAATGAGCAGTTCTTC. Its translation: CASSRQSGSGNEQFF.

The gene calls are TRBV19 and TRBJ1-5; D uncertain. Germline V gene lookup returns CDR1 LNHDA and CDR2 SQIVND (reference sequence). V shed 7 bases and J shed 4 bases, with 8 bases lying between them. CDR3 length: 12 residues. The chain's CDR3 is CASNTWNQPQHF. The CDR3 coding sequence is TGTGCCAGTAATACCTGGAATCAGCCCCAGCATTTT.